The sequence of this T cell receptor (beta chain) was determined in a study of blood T cell repertoires in COVID-19. Whole-study context: PBMCs, B-cell-depleted T cells, or T cells were the source of the cDNA or gDNA that made up the material.

Participants came from about two dozen US areas, aged roughly 18 to 95 years. The CDR3 runs to 13 residues. CDR1 is LGHNT, CDR2 FRNRAP, per germline. The V gene end was trimmed by 2 bases and the J gene end by 11 bases; junction bases not matched to a gene: 8. Data came from immunoSEQ multiplex PCR; TCRdb stores just in-frame clones and leaves some out. This sample has under 450,000 clones, with roughly nine tenths found just once. The sequencing input was PBMCs or T cells enriched from blood (not recorded which). This TCR was recovered from a woman between 40 and 55 years old who had been exposed to COVID-19. The chain couples TRBV12-5 to TRBJ1-1; 7 bases agree with TRBD1. CDR3 sequence: CASGLLRQGDAFF. The CDR3 DNA follows: TGTGCTAGTGGTTTGCTGAGACAGGGTGATGCTTTCTTT.